This T cell receptor (beta chain) was sequenced in a study of tumor-infiltrating lymphocytes in primary liver carcinoma. Overall study: Tumors were stage T1-T3 N0M0, about 4.2 to 10 cm across.

With a constant-region primer, TCR beta cDNA was made from approximately 450 ng of total RNA. For TCR beta, libraries were produced by three nested multiplex PCR rounds using slightly modified ARM-PCR. A C-beta reverse primer and TRBV1-TRBV30 forward primers served in each of the first two PCR rounds, at 10 cycles apiece. TCRdb reprocessed the multiplex PCR reads via MiXCR and lists one record per CDR3 protein. The table has around 25,000 distinct CDR3 sequences, around 79% seen once. Total RNA and DNA came together from 20-30 mg of bulk tissue without cell sorting. The study's findings and limits: The study found only about 7.5-24% of top clones in all five tumor regions. Tumors and blood were compared for top-250-clone fraction, and tumors had the significantly higher value (p = 0.039). Among the pair types, tumor region pairs showed more overlap than tumor-adjacent and tumor-blood pairs.

Germline-derived CDR1 and CDR2 are MNHNY and SVGAGI (reference sequence). This CDR3 contains 16 residues. V was clipped by 11 bases and J by 7 bases, with 27 bases between them. Remarks on this clonotype: As yet, its antigen is unknown.

The chain uses TRBV6-6 and TRBJ2-1; D is tentatively TRBD1 or TRBD2 (5 bases each). This TCR was recovered from a man in his forties or fifties with primary liver carcinoma and hepatitis B virus infection. The sample comprised liver tumor tissue from sampling region 3. Indicated subset: tumor region T3, left-lateral pole. CDR3 in amino acids: CADSYPTSGIANEQFF. The CDR3 nucleotides are TGTGCCGACAGTTACCCCACTAGTGGGATAGCGAATGAGCAGTTCTTC.